The T cell receptor beta chain described here comes from a study of cytomegalovirus exposure and HLA in healthy donors. Whole-study results and caveats: CMV antigen specificity of a few CMV-associated chains was confirmed in vitro. Earlier results showed most TCR beta V segments being productive about 87% or about 30% of the time. CMV serostatus alone was available as immune exposure information.

All the people who gave samples were healthy bone marrow donors. The CDR3 sequence is 14 residues long. The germline V gene has CDR1 MNHEY and CDR2 SMNVEV (reference sequence). J lost 1 base, V lost 11 bases, and 7 bases had no gene match. Turning to this clone: The antigen is unknown.

PCR was performed using 60 Vbeta and 13 Jbeta primers. TCRdb keeps only in-frame clones here, not all; method: immunoSEQ multiplex PCR. The data contain about 160,000 clones, about four fifths of them singletons. This TCR derives from a man aged 25 to 40 in good health and CMV-seronegative. Material for sequencing was PBMCs. The V call is TRBV27, the J call TRBJ2-3; 9 positions match TRBD2. The DNA for the CDR3 is TGTGCCTCTCGCAGGACTAGCGGCACAGATACGCAGTATTTT. It translates to CASRRTSGTDTQYF.